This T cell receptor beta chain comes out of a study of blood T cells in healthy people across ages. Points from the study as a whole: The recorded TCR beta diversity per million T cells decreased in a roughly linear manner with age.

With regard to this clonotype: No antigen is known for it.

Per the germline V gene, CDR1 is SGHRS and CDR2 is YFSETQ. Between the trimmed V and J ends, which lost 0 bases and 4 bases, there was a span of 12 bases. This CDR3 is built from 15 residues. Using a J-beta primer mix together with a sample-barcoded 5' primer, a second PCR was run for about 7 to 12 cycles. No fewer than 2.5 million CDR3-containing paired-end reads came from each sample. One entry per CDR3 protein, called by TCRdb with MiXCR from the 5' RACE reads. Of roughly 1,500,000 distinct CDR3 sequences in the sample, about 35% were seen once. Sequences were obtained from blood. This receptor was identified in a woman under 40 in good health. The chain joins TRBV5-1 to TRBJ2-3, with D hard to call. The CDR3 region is CASSLGQYRADTQYF. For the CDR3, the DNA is TGCGCCAGCAGCTTGGGCCAGTATAGGGCAGATACGCAGTATTTT. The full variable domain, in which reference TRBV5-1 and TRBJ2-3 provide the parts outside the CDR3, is KAGVTQTPRYLIKTRGQQVTLSCSPISGHRSVSWYQQTPGQGLQFLFEYFSETQRNKGNFPGRFSGRQFSNSRSEMNVSTLELGDSALYLCASSLGQYRADTQYFGPGTRLTVL.